Listed below are T cell receptor beta chains from one sample, sequenced in a study of CD8 T cells in ankylosing spondylitis. TCRdb reprocessed the 5' RACE reads with MiXCR, giving one entry per CDR3 protein. The data contain about 88,000 distinct CDR3 sequences, 27% of them seen just once; the ten biggest clones take up nearly 60%. Sequences were obtained from blood, either unsorted or a sorted T cell fraction (not recorded which). The receptors were gathered from a male donor with ankylosing spondylitis or in good health (not recorded which). Each CDR3 is given with its conserved first and last residue. A D gene is named only where the DNA matches it firmly.

TRBV30	TRBD2	CAWGPGTSGSDEQFF
TRBV3-1	.	CASSKAPGRTEAFF
TRBV20-1	.	CSASIDPRYSGANVLTF
TRBV12-3/TRBV12-4	.	CASSFSRNTEAFF
TRBV5-6	.	CASSLGTLADNEQFF
TRBV29-1	.	CSVESAGLINYGYTF
TRBV6-1	.	CASSTTNREPEF
TRBV7-3	.	CASSFITSGANVLTF
TRBV7-9	.	CASSPRVASYNEQFF
TRBV5-1	.	CASSLEQDYSTDTQYF
TRBV9	TRBD2	CASSADLLGEGYTTEQYF
TRBV5-5	TRBD1	CASSLDRGSQETQYF
TRBV7-9	.	CASSQAASYEQYF
TRBV7-2	.	CASSPMASLIVEAFF
TRBV7-9	TRBD1	CASSRQGRLDEQFF
TRBV9	TRBD1	CASSTLGQSNNSPLHF
TRBV29-1	.	CSVGESSYNEQFF
TRBV6-1	.	CASSPDGANTGELFF
TRBV9	.	CASSAEIPRVPQHF
TRBV18	.	CASSPPWENQPQHF
TRBV5-1	.	CASSLEGKQETQYF
TRBV15	.	CATSRENSPLHF
TRBV11-1	.	CASSLGSGSSYNEQFF
TRBV29-1	TRBD1	CGTGGDTQYF
TRBV2	TRBD1	CASRDRGHTGELFF
TRBV13	TRBD2	CASILGLAGDTQYF
TRBV5-1	TRBD2	CASSAGLAGVSYEQYF
TRBV7-6	.	CASESSGSTDTQYF
TRBV5-6	.	CASSLGGAEQFF
TRBV5-1	TRBD2	CASSSLGLAGSTYNEQFF
TRBV2	.	CASNELVHQPQHF
TRBV7-9	.	CASSPASANEKLFF
TRBV20-1	.	CSARQVESDTGELFF
TRBV6-1	TRBD1	CASSARGQGYGYTF
TRBV28	.	CASSEFPQGKRDNEQFF
TRBV12-3/TRBV12-4	TRBD2	CASNAGVSHEQFF
TRBV2	TRBD1	CASRSRDSNSPLHF
TRBV5-1	TRBD1	CASSLAGDRRSTYGYTF
TRBV11-1	TRBD2	CASSHRLAVIQETQYF
TRBV20-1	TRBD1	CSARVGTGANFNEQFF
TRBV12-3/TRBV12-4	.	CASTRRASTGELFF
TRBV5-1	TRBD1	CASSTGTGTQPQHF
TRBV5-6	.	CASSYRADTQYF
TRBV19	.	CASRRENEQFF
TRBV5-1	.	CASSGWDVLNTEAFF